This T cell receptor beta chain was recovered during a study of T cells in Graves' hyperthyroidism and ophthalmopathy. Study-level findings and limits: In blood, most of the thyroid clonotypes expanded above 0.001 were also present.

This clonotype was seen ten or more times. No antigen is known for it. Amplification of TCR beta CDR3 regions used RNA as the template. The HTBI set primed first-round TCR CDR3 RT-PCR. TCRdb reprocessed the multiplex PCR reads via MiXCR and lists one record per CDR3 protein. The data show 90,000 to 120,000 distinct CDR3 sequences, about 17% seen once. The study excluded patients with uncontrolled infection, other autoimmune disease, pregnancy or lactation. CDR3 length equals 15 residues. Trimming stripped 7 bases from V and 2 bases from J, with 15 bases between. Germline CDR1 MNHEY, CDR2 SVGEGT. Sequenced input: blood. This TCR derives from a woman between 45 and 60 years old with Graves' hyperthyroidism. The chain links TRBV6-2 or TRBV6-3 to TRBJ1-5; perhaps TRBD1 as D (6 bases). The CDR3 protein is CASNPTGFGNQPQHF. Written as DNA, the CDR3 is TGTGCCAGCAACCCTACAGGGTTCGGCAATCAGCCCCAGCATTTT.